This TCR beta chain was obtained from a study of cytomegalovirus exposure and HLA in healthy donors. The donors were members of the validation cohort, which comprised approximately 120 subjects and was separate from the first cohort of 670 or so subjects. Concerning this clone itself: Its antigen is not identified.

Whole-study findings and limits: A classifier reportedly called cytomegalovirus status with high sensitivity and specificity. Investigators reported around 150 TCR beta chains as tied to cytomegalovirus. That first-cohort TCR clusters tended to co-occur in the approximately 110 validation repertoires was found in a later analysis.

Here immunoSEQ multiplex PCR was the method, and the copy in TCRdb shows in-frame clones only, minus some. The table has around 150,000 clones, 84% seen once. The sequence derives from a man aged 25-40 years in good health and CMV-seropositive. Sequenced: PBMCs.

DNA for the CDR3: TGTGCCAGCAGTTTATCGGGACAGGGGGCCCTCATGAACACTGAAGCTTTCTTT. Encoded protein: CASSLSGQGALMNTEAFF. This rearrangement joins TRBV27 to TRBJ1-1, with 12 bases lining up with TRBD1. J lost 0 bases, V lost 0 bases, and 5 bases had no gene match. Per germline, CDR1 MNHEY and CDR2 SMNVEV (reference sequence). This CDR3 is 18 amino acids long.